This T cell receptor beta chain derives from a study of blood T cell repertoires in COVID-19. Whole-study context: The United States, Italy and Spain provided the acute and convalescent COVID-19 samples.

Looked up from germline, CDR1 is SGHRS and CDR2 is YFSETQ. The J segment lost 6 bases and the V segment lost 3 bases, leaving 8 bases of the junction unmatched. The CDR3 is made up of 15 amino acids. Assay: immunoSEQ multiplex PCR; the TCRdb copy retains only in-frame clones and omits some. The table shows approximately 350,000 clones, with 83% occurring only once. The chain links TRBV5-1 to TRBJ2-1; TRBD2 agrees at 8 bases. Source material: peripheral blood. The receptor was derived from a young man with active or convalescent COVID-19. The CDR3 reads CASSSTSGGVNEQFF. The CDR3 DNA is TGCGCCAGCAGCTCTACTAGCGGCGGCGTCAATGAGCAGTTCTTC. Full variable domain (rest looked up from reference TRBV5-1 and TRBJ2-1): KAGVTQTPRYLIKTRGQQVTLSCSPISGHRSVSWYQQTPGQGLQFLFEYFSETQRNKGNFPGRFSGRQFSNSRSEMNVSTLELGDSALYLCASSSTSGGVNEQFFGPGTRLTVL.